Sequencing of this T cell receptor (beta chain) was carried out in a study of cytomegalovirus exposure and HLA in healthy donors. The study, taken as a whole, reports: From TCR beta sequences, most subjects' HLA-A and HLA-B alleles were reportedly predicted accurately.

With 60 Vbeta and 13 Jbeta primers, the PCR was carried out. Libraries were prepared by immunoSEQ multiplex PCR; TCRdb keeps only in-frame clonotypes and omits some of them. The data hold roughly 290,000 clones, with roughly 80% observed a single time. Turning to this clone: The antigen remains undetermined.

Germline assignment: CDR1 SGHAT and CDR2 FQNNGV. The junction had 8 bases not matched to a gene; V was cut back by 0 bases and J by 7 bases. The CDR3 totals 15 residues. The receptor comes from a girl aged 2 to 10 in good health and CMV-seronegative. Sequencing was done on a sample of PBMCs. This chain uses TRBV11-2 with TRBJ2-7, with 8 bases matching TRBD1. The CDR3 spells CASSLDGPRGREQYF. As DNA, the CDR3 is TGTGCCAGCAGCTTAGATGGTCCCAGGGGGCGAGAGCAGTACTTC.